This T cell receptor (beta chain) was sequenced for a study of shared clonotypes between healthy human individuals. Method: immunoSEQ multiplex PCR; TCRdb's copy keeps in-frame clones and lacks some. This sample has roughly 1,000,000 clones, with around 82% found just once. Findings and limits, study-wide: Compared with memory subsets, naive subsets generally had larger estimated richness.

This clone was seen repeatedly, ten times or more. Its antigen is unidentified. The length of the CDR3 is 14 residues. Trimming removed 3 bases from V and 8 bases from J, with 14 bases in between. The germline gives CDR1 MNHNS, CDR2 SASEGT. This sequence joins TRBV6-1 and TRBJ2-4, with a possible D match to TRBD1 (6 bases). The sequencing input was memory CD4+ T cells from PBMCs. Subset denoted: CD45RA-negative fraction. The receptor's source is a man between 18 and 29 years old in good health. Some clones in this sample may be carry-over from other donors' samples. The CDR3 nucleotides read TGTGCCAGCAGTGATGTAGGGGGATGGGACATTCAGTACTTC. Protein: CASSDVGGWDIQYF.